One sample yielded the 30 T cell receptor beta chains listed below, sequenced in a study of blood T cells in healthy people across ages. Using a J-beta primer mix together with a sample-barcoded 5' primer, a second PCR was run for about 7 to 12 cycles. MiXCR, applied by TCRdb to the 5' RACE reads, yields one record per CDR3 protein. Seen here are roughly 900,000 distinct CDR3 sequences, around 49% observed once, and the top ten hold roughly an eighth. The sample comprised blood. The receptors originated from a man younger than 40 in good health.

This chain links TRBV4-1 with TRBJ2-7; D is possibly TRBD2 (6 bases). In germline, CDR1 is MGHRA, CDR2 YSYEKL. CDR3 length equals 17 residues. The V gene lost 2 bases and the J gene lost 0 bases, with 17 bases spanning the gap. The CDR3 coding sequence is TGCGCCAGCAGCCAACAGGCGGGCGGGGAGAACTCCTACGAGCAGTACTTC. This gives the protein CASSQQAGGENSYEQYF.

The genes are TRBV6-2 or TRBV6-3 and TRBJ2-7; D not certain. The CDR3 has 15 amino acids. Germline lookup yields CDR1 MNHEY and CDR2 SVGEGT. Trimming stripped 5 bases from V and 0 bases from J, with 14 bases between. In DNA form, the CDR3 reads TGTGCCAGCAGTCCGGCGGACCTGAGCTCCTACGAGCAGTACTTC. Its protein is CASSPADLSSYEQYF.

The chain uses TRBV20-1 and TRBJ2-5; TRBD1 agrees at 9 bases. TRBJ2-7 matches the DNA end more closely, so the J call is doubtful. The CDR3 contains 13 residues. In germline, CDR1 is DFQATT, CDR2 SNEGSKA (reference sequence). CDR3 in amino acids: CSAIGQGNYEQYF. The DNA for the CDR3 is TGCAGTGCTATAGGACAGGGGAACTACGAGCAGTACTTC.

The V and J genes are TRBV5-6 and TRBJ2-7; 10 bases align to TRBD1. CDR1 is SGHDT and CDR2 is YYEEEE in the germline V gene. The V gene end was trimmed by 5 bases and the J gene end by 5 bases; junction bases not matched to a gene: 10. CDR3 length: 15 residues. Here the CDR3 reads CASRKRDRGFHEQYF. DNA for the CDR3: TGTGCCAGCAGGAAGAGGGACAGGGGATTCCACGAGCAGTACTTC.

This clonotype was detected only a few times. V gene TRBV19 combines with J gene TRBJ2-1; D is uncertain. The CDR3 totals 15 residues. The V and J ends lost 7 bases and 4 bases respectively, with 17 bases between them. From germline, CDR1 is LNHDA and CDR2 SQIVND (reference sequence). The CDR3 spells CASTIGHLSYNEQFF. In DNA, the CDR3 is TGTGCCAGTACTATCGGGCATTTAAGTTACAATGAGCAGTTCTTC.

The chain carries TRBV4-3 and TRBJ2-1; D is undetermined. Germline V gene sequence: CDR1 LGHNA, CDR2 YSLEER. Trimming took off 0 bases at V and 8 bases at J, with 14 bases between the two ends. This CDR3 is 15 amino acids long. The DNA of the CDR3 is TGCGCCAGCAGCCAAGATTGGGCCCTGGGGTATGAGCAGTTCTTC. This encodes CASSQDWALGYEQFF.

V is TRBV2 and J is TRBJ2-1; TRBD2 is a possible D gene (7 bases). From germline, CDR1 is SNHLY and CDR2 FYNNEI. This CDR3 is built from 14 residues. Trimming stripped 1 base from V and 14 bases from J, with 18 bases between. The DNA for the CDR3 is TGTGCCAGCAGTGAAGGGGGAAGGGGGGGAAGCAAGTTCTTC. It translates to CASSEGGRGGSKFF. Supplemented by reference TRBV2 and TRBJ2-1, the full variable domain reads EPEVTQTPSHQVTQMGQEVILRCVPISNHLYFYWYRQILGQKVEFLVSFYNNEISEKSEIFDDQFSVERPDGSNFTLKIRSTKLEDSAMYFCASSEGGRGGSKFFGPGTRLTVL.

Regarding this clonotype: Its ends do not fully match the called genes, so a read error is possible. The V and J genes are TRBV10-3 and TRBJ2-7; no definite D call. Germline CDR1 ENHRY, CDR2 SYGVKD. This CDR3 contains 12 residues. The CDR3 sequence is CTISESRDEQYF. The CDR3, as DNA: TGTACCATCAGTGAGTCCCGGGACGAGCAGTACTTC.

This chain uses TRBV27 with TRBJ2-5, with 11 bases identical to TRBD1. Trimming at V came to 5 bases and at J to 1 base, leaving 9 bases not matched to a gene. Germline V lookup: CDR1 MNHEY, CDR2 SMNVEV (reference sequence). The CDR3 is 17 residues long. The CDR3 sequence: CASSAWTGGEVQETQYF. Written as DNA, the CDR3 is TGTGCCAGCAGTGCCTGGACAGGGGGCGAGGTCCAAGAGACCCAGTACTTC.

As DNA, the CDR3 is TGTGCCAGCAGCTTAGAGGGGGGGAGGGGCTCCTACGAGCAGTACTTC. This translates into CASSLEGGRGSYEQYF. V usage is TRBV7-8 and J usage is TRBJ2-7; tentatively, D is TRBD2 (7 bases). There are 16 residues in the CDR3. CDR1 SGHVS and CDR2 FQNEAQ come from the germline V gene. With 1 base removed from V and 0 bases from J, the gap between germline ends came to 13 bases.

The rearrangement uses TRBV20-1 and TRBJ2-1, with D perhaps matching TRBD2 (6 bases). V was clipped by 5 bases and J by 9 bases, with 11 bases between them. Germline values: CDR1 DFQATT, CDR2 SNEGSKA (reference sequence). The CDR3 length is 11 residues. The CDR3 is CSALAGSEQFF. The CDR3 DNA is TGCAGTGCTTTGGCCGGGAGTGAGCAGTTCTTC.

A word on this clonotype: This may stem from a read error, because a much larger clone lies one nucleotide away. The chain carries TRBV29-1 and TRBJ2-7; 9 bases fit TRBD1. The CDR3 loop spans 12 amino acids. Germline V gene lookup returns CDR1 SQVTM and CDR2 ANQGSEA. V was pared by 7 bases and J by 9 bases, with 10 bases of the junction left unmatched. The CDR3 sequence is CSADTGGRGQYF. The CDR3, as DNA: TGCAGCGCCGACACAGGGGGCCGCGGGCAGTACTTC.

The chain recombines TRBV12-3 or TRBV12-4 with TRBJ1-5, with TRBD1 matching over 7 bases. This CDR3 is built from 17 residues. The junction had 12 bases not matched to a gene; V was cut back by 3 bases and J by 4 bases. This chain's CDR3 is CASSLRTTTGFNQPQHF. The CDR3 DNA follows: TGTGCCAGCAGTTTGAGGACGACGACAGGGTTTAATCAGCCCCAGCATTTT.

The chain couples TRBV21-1 to TRBJ1-5. TRBV21-1 is deemed a pseudogene. CDR3 length: 15 amino acids. This chain's CDR3 is CASSKDSHSNQPQHF. Here the CDR3 DNA reads TGTGCCAGCAGCAAAGACAGCCATAGCAATCAGCCCCAGCATTTT.

This chain uses TRBV29-1 with TRBJ2-5; D not certain. The germline V gene encodes CDR1 SQVTM and CDR2 ANQGSEA. V gave up 5 bases and J gave up 3 bases, with 10 bases separating them. The CDR3 runs 12 residues. The CDR3 DNA reads as TGCAGCGTTACCGGTTCCAAAGAGACCCAGTACTTC. The encoded protein is CSVTGSKETQYF. The variable domain in full, completed from reference TRBV29-1 and TRBJ2-5, reads SAVISQKPSRDICQRGTSLTIQCQVDSQVTMMFWYRQQPGQSLTLIATANQGSEATYESGFVIDKFPISRPNLTFSTLTVSNMSPEDSSIYLCSVTGSKETQYFGPGTRLLVL.

The gene calls are TRBV6-2 or TRBV6-3 and TRBJ2-7; D may match TRBD1 or TRBD2 (6 bases each). The CDR3 runs to 16 residues. CDR1 and CDR2 from the germline V gene are MNHEY and SVGEGT. Trimming stripped 4 bases from V and 5 bases from J, with 21 bases between. The CDR3 DNA reads as TGTGCCAGCAGTTTCTGGAAGGGGGGCCATTCCAACGAGCAGTACTTC. Its protein product is CASSFWKGGHSNEQYF.

The rearrangement joins TRBV10-3 to TRBJ2-5; the D gene is possibly TRBD2 (6 bases). The CDR3 is 13 amino acids. CDR1 is ENHRY, CDR2 SYGVKD, per germline. Trimming left V 5 bases short and J 5 bases short, with 12 bases between. This CDR3 is CAISYPGDETQYF. The CDR3 DNA reads as TGTGCCATCAGTTATCCGGGAGACGAGACCCAGTACTTC.

This clonotype was observed a few times. The chain couples TRBV6-2 or TRBV6-3 to TRBJ2-1, with TRBD1 identical over 7 bases. CDR3 size: 13 residues. Germline V gives CDR1 MNHEY, CDR2 SVGEGT. The ends lost 5 bases at V and 5 bases at J; junction bases unmatched: 3. This chain's CDR3 is CASSRDSDNEQFF. CDR3 DNA: TGTGCCAGCAGTCGGGACAGTGACAATGAGCAGTTCTTC.

This clonotype was observed a few times. The rearrangement joins TRBV28 to TRBJ2-7; 12 nucleotides match TRBD2. Germline CDR1 reads MDHEN; CDR2 reads SYDVKM. The ends lost 4 bases at V and 4 bases at J; junction bases unmatched: 5. The CDR3 contains 15 residues. CDR3 sequence reads: CASSWTSGVMYEQYF. Here the CDR3 DNA reads TGTGCCAGCAGTTGGACTAGCGGGGTGATGTACGAGCAGTACTTC.

This clonotype was seen a few times. The V and J genes are TRBV6-5 and TRBJ2-4; D gene unclear. The CDR3 is 15 amino acids. Germline V lookup: CDR1 MNHEY, CDR2 SVGAGI. Trimming pared 6 bases from V and 6 bases from J, leaving 18 bases between. The CDR3, as DNA: TGTGCCAGCAGCTCTGGGTTTGGGCTCTCAAACATTCAGTACTTC. This codes for CASSSGFGLSNIQYF.

This clonotype has just a few counts. This chain links TRBV29-1 with TRBJ1-1, with 10 positions matching TRBD1. J was trimmed by 5 bases and V by 5 bases; bases with no gene match: 8. The CDR3 extends over 14 amino acids. CDR1 SQVTM and CDR2 ANQGSEA come from the germline V gene. CDR3 loop: CSVTRTGGMTEAFF. The CDR3 DNA follows: TGCAGCGTTACCCGGACAGGGGGAATGACTGAAGCTTTCTTT.

V gene TRBV5-1 combines with J gene TRBJ2-3; the D gene could be TRBD1 or TRBD2 (5 bases each). Trimming took off 7 bases at V and 5 bases at J, with 17 bases between the two ends. In germline, CDR1 is SGHRS, CDR2 YFSETQ. CDR3 length: 14 residues. CDR3 sequence (DNA): TGCGCCAGCGGCCTCGGGACGGGCGGAGATACGCAGTATTTT. Its protein product is CASGLGTGGDTQYF.

This chain uses TRBV20-1 with TRBJ2-6, with unresolved D. Trimming removed 4 bases at V and 15 bases at J, with 22 bases between. From germline, CDR1 is DFQATT and CDR2 SNEGSKA (reference sequence). This CDR3 region has 14 residues. For the CDR3, the DNA is TGCAGTGCTACCAGTCCTCATGGCGGTGGGGACCTGACTTTC. As protein: CSATSPHGGGDLTF.

Only a few counts were recorded for this clonotype. The V gene is TRBV27, the J gene TRBJ2-5; D call uncertain. The CDR3 covers 15 residues. Germline loops: CDR1 MNHEY, CDR2 SMNVEV (reference sequence). Trimming took off 5 bases at V and 1 base at J, with 14 bases between the two ends. For the CDR3, the DNA is TGTGCCAGCAGTCCCCGACCGGATTCCCAAGAGACCCAGTACTTC. Translation: CASSPRPDSQETQYF.

The chain is built from TRBV6-5 and TRBJ1-2; D remains ambiguous. CDR3 size: 14 residues. The V gene's germline CDR1 is MNHEY and CDR2 SVGAGI. V was trimmed by 0 bases and J by 2 bases, leaving 7 bases between them. In nucleotides, the CDR3 is TGTGCCAGCAGTTACTCGACGACAAACTATGGCTACACCTTC. Amino acid sequence: CASSYSTTNYGYTF.

This chain links TRBV20-1 with TRBJ2-6; D remains unclear. V was cut by 3 bases and J by 4 bases, with 10 bases left in between. There are 14 residues in the CDR3. Germline values: CDR1 DFQATT, CDR2 SNEGSKA (reference sequence). CDR3 sequence (DNA): TGCAGTGCTAGCGACCCCGGGGGGGCCAACGTCCTGACTTTC. It specifies CSASDPGGANVLTF.

The V call is TRBV9, the J call TRBJ1-5; D uncertain. The V and J ends lost 2 bases and 4 bases respectively, with 7 bases between them. Germline loops: CDR1 SGDLS, CDR2 YYNGEE. The CDR3 totals 13 residues. CDR3: CASSVTANQPQHF. CDR3 bases: TGTGCCAGCAGCGTCACCGCTAATCAGCCCCAGCATTTT. Together with reference TRBV9 and TRBJ1-5, the CDR3 gives the full variable domain: DSGVTQTPKHLITATGQRVTLRCSPRSGDLSVYWYQQSLDQGLQFLIQYYNGEERAKGNILERFSAQQFPDLHSELNLSSLELGDSALYFCASSVTANQPQHFGDGTRLSIL.

This clonotype was detected only a few times. This rearrangement joins TRBV6-5 to TRBJ1-1; D remains unclear. From germline, CDR1 is MNHEY and CDR2 SVGAGI. The CDR3 is made up of 18 amino acids. V shed 0 bases and J shed 2 bases, with 19 bases lying between them. For the CDR3, the DNA is TGTGCCAGCAGTTACTCCTCGGGATTAGGGAGACCAAACACTGAAGCTTTCTTT. It encodes CASSYSSGLGRPNTEAFF.

This rearrangement joins TRBV4-1 to TRBJ2-3, with D unclear. The CDR3 is made up of 17 amino acids. The germline CDR1 and CDR2 sequences are MGHRA and YSYEKL. Deletions cut 0 bases from V and 0 bases from J, with 13 bases between. The DNA of the CDR3 is TGCGCCAGCAGCCAAGAAGGGCCGGCCGCTAGCACAGATACGCAGTATTTT. Its protein product is CASSQEGPAASTDTQYF.

This clonotype was detected only a few times. CDR3 in DNA: TGTGCCTGGAGTGTAAGGCGGGGCAATGAGCAGTTCTTC. Its translation is CAWSVRRGNEQFF. V usage is TRBV30 and J usage is TRBJ2-1; possibly TRBD2 for D (6 bases). Germline assignment: CDR1 GTSNPN and CDR2 SVGIG (reference sequence). The length of the CDR3 is 13 residues. V shed 0 bases and J shed 6 bases, with 9 bases lying between them.